Presented here are 9 T cell receptor beta chains from one specimen sequenced in a study of control samples from healthy donors and cancer patients. Method: immunoSEQ multiplex PCR; TCRdb's copy keeps in-frame clones and lacks some. The sample yields 130,000 to 150,000 clones, about 91% seen once. The sample consisted of blood. These receptors originate from a man aged 30 to 45 in good health.

This rearrangement joins TRBV30 to TRBJ2-7; 7 bases agree with TRBD1. CDR1 and CDR2 (germline): GTSNPN, SVGIG (reference sequence). The CDR3 extends over 13 amino acids. J gave up 2 bases and V 2 bases, and 3 bases lay outside the gene matches. The CDR3 spells CAWSMDRTYEQYF. The CDR3 bases are TGTGCCTGGAGTATGGACAGGACCTACGAGCAGTACTTC.

This clone appeared a single time. This chain connects TRBV11-2 to TRBJ1-5; no definite D call. Trimming took off 1 base at V and 6 bases at J, with 7 bases between the two ends. The CDR3 consists of 13 residues. CDR1 is SGHAT and CDR2 is FQNNGV in the germline V gene. The CDR3 region is CASSLGTFQPQHF. CDR3 sequence (DNA): TGTGCCAGCAGCTTAGGTACCTTTCAGCCCCAGCATTTT.

This chain uses TRBV6-5 with TRBJ2-2; D might be TRBD2 (5 bases). Per germline, CDR1 MNHEY and CDR2 SVGAGI. Deletions cut 8 bases from V and 6 bases from J, with 10 bases between. This CDR3 is 12 amino acids long. The CDR3 region is CASWRWAGELFF. As DNA, the CDR3 is TGTGCCAGCTGGAGGTGGGCCGGGGAGCTGTTTTTT.

V is TRBV6-5 and J is TRBJ2-7, with a weak D call TRBD1 (6 bases). Germline lookup yields CDR1 MNHEY and CDR2 SVGAGI. V lost 6 bases and J 5 bases, leaving 14 bases between the germline ends. The CDR3 totals 13 residues. Here the CDR3 DNA reads TGTGCCAGCAGATCGCAGGGGAAAAACGAGCAGTACTTC. It translates to CASRSQGKNEQYF.

The V call is TRBV7-3, the J call TRBJ2-1, with D perhaps matching TRBD2 (5 bases). V lost 2 bases and J lost 15, with 14 bases in between. Germline V CDR1 and CDR2: SGHTA, FQGTGA. This CDR3 has 12 amino acids. CDR3 amino acids: CASSLDGGLWFF. CDR3 nucleotide sequence: TGTGCCAGCAGCTTAGACGGCGGGCTTTGGTTCTTC.

The chain joins TRBV19 to TRBJ1-5; D call uncertain. V was pared by 1 base and J by 5 bases, with 9 bases between. Germline V gene data show CDR1 as LNHDA and CDR2 as SQIVND (reference sequence). The CDR3 sequence is 14 residues long. As DNA, the CDR3 is TGTGCCAGTAGTATAGGGGTGTGGGATCAGCCCCAGCATTTT. It encodes CASSIGVWDQPQHF.

This clone was detected only once. The chain joins TRBV19 to TRBJ1-6, with 9 bases that match TRBD1. This CDR3 spans 17 amino acids. In germline, CDR1 is LNHDA, CDR2 SQIVND (reference sequence). With V trimmed by 5 bases and J by 6 bases, 11 bases remained unmatched. Here the CDR3 DNA reads TGTGCCAGTAGTGACCGGGACAGGGCCTTTGGTAATTCACCCCTCCACTTT. As protein: CASSDRDRAFGNSPLHF.

The chain recombines TRBV11-2 with TRBJ1-5, with D maybe TRBD1 (6 bases). The CDR3 covers 17 residues. Germline CDR1 and CDR2: SGHAT and FQNNGV. V lost 1 base and J 0 bases, leaving 13 bases between the germline ends. The CDR3 is CASSLGPDRFSNQPQHF. The CDR3 nucleotides read TGTGCCAGCAGCTTAGGCCCCGACAGGTTTAGCAATCAGCCCCAGCATTTT. Full variable domain (missing parts from reference TRBV11-2 and TRBJ1-5): EAGVAQSPRYKIIEKRQSVAFWCNPISGHATLYWYQQILGQGPKLLIQFQNNGVVDDSQLPKDRFSAERLKGVDSTLKIQPAKLEDSAVYLCASSLGPDRFSNQPQHFGDGTRLSIL.

V gene TRBV15 combines with J gene TRBJ2-1; the D is unclear. V was pared by 0 bases and J by 15 bases, with 12 bases between. CDR1 LNHNV and CDR2 YYDKDF come from the germline V gene (reference sequence). CDR3 length: 12 residues. The CDR3 DNA reads as TGTGCCACCAGCAGAGACGGGCAGGCTCCGTTCTTC. Translated, it gives CATSRDGQAPFF. Complete variable domain (other parts from reference TRBV15 and TRBJ2-1): DAMVIQNPRYQVTQFGKPVTLSCSQTLNHNVMYWYQQKSSQAPKLLFHYYDKDFNNEADTPDNFQSRRPNTSFCFLDIRSPGLGDTAMYLCATSRDGQAPFFGPGTRLTVL.